A few counts support the clone carrying this T cell receptor beta chain. Its target is not known. This record comes from a study of a mutant IDH1 vaccine in newly diagnosed glioma. Study-wide background: Patients received eight vaccinations in weeks 1, 3, 5, 7, 11, 15, 19, 23. Following radiotherapy alone, or alongside temozolomide cycles, vaccination was started after an interval of 4-6 weeks.

The data were produced by immunoSEQ multiplex PCR, yet TCRdb's version contains in-frame clones alone and is incomplete. The table includes around 35,000 clones, roughly four fifths detected once. Time point in this sample: week 5, during vaccination. Vaccination used 300 ug of mutant IDH1 20-mer peptide per dose, with topical imiquimod. Study findings and constraints: A vaccine-induced immune response developed in approximately 94% of the patients.

This CDR3 has 13 residues. V was cut by 3 bases and J by 0 bases, with 5 bases left in between. Germline V gene lookup returns CDR1 SNHLY and CDR2 FYNNEI. The sequence came from a man aged 30 to 45 with glioma. Sequencing used PBMCs, obtained from a glioma patient whose treatment included an IDH1 peptide vaccine. This rearrangement joins TRBV2 to TRBJ1-1, with D uncertain. The CDR3 coding sequence is TGTGCCAGCAGTGAGAATGTGAACACTGAAGCTTTCTTT. It encodes CASSENVNTEAFF.